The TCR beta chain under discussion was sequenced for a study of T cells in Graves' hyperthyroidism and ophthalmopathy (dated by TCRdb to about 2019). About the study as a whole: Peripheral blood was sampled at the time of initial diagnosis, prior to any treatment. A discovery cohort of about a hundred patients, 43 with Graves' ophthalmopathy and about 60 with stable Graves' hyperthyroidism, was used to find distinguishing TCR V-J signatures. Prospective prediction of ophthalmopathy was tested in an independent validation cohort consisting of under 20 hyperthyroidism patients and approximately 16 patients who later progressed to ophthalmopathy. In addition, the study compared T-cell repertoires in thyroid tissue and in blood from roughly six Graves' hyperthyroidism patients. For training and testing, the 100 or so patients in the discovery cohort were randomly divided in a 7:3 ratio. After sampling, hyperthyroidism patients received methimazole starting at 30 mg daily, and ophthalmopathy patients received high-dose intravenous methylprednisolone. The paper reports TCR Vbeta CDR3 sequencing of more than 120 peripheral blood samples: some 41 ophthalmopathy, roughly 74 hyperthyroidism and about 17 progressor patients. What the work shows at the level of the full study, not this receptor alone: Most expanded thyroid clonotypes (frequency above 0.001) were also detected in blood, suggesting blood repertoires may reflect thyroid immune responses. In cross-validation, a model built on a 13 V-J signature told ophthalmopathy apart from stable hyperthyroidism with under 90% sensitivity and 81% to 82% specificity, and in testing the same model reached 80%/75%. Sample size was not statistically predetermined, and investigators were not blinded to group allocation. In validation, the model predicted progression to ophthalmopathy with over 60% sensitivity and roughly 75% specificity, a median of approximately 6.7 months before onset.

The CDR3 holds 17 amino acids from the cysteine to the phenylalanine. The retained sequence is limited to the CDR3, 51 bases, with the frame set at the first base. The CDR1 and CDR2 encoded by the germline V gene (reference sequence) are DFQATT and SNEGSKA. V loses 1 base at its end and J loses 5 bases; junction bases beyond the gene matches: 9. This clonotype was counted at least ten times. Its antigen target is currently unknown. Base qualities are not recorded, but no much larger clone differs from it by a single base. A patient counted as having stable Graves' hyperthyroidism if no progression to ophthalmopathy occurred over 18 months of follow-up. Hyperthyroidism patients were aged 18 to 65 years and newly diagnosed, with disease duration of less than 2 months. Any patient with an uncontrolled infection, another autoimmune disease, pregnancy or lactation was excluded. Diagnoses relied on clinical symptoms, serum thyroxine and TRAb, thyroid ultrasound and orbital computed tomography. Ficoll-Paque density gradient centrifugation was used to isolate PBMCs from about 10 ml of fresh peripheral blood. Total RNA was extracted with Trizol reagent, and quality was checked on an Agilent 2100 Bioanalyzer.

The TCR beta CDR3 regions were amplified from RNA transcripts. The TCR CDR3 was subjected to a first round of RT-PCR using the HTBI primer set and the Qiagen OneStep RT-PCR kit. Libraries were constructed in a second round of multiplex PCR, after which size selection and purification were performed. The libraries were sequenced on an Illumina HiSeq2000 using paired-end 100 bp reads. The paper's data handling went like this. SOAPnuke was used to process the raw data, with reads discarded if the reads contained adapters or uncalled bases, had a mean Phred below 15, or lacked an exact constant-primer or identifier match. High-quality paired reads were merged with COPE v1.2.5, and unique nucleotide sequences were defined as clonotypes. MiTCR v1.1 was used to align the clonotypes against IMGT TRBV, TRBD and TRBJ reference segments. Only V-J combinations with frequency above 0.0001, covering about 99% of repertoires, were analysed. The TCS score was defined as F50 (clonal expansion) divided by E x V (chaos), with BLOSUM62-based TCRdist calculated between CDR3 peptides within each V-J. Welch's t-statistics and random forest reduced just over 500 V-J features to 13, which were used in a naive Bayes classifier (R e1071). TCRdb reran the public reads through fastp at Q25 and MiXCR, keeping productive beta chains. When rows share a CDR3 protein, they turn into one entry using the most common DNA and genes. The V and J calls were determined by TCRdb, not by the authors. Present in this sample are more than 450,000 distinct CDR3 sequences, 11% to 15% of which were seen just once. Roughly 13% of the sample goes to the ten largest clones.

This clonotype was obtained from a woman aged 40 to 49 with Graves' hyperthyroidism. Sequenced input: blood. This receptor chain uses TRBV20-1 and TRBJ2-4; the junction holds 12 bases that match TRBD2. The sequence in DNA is TGCAGTGCTAGAGGTGCTAGCGGGAGGGGCGGCCAAAACATTCAGTACTTC. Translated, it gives CSARGASGRGGQNIQYF.